This passage covers 10 T cell receptor beta chains from one sample sequenced in a study of beta chain features in type 1 diabetes. Study-level findings and limits: A moderate, significant TCRB CDR3 shortening appeared in type 1 diabetes across four CD4+ subsets.

Expressed TCRB transcripts were sequenced after all isolated RNA was converted to cDNA. Libraries were prepared by immunoSEQ multiplex PCR; TCRdb keeps only in-frame clonotypes and omits some of them. The sample comprises some 160,000 clones, approximately 9.1% of which are singletons, and under 0.75% rests with the top ten. What these receptors recognize is not known. Material for sequencing was central memory CD4+ T cells from blood. The receptors were sampled from a woman aged 25 to 39 with type 1 diabetes.

In its sample, this clone was seen a few times. V gene TRBV15 combines with J gene TRBJ2-1; 9 bases map to TRBD2. Germline CDR1 reads LNHNV; CDR2 reads YYDKDF (reference sequence). CDR3 length equals 16 residues. The trim removed 1 base at V and 11 bases at J, leaving 12 bases unmatched. Here the CDR3 reads CATSRGGVAGDSQQFF. The CDR3 DNA reads as TGTGCCACCAGCAGAGGTGGAGTAGCGGGAGATAGTCAGCAGTTCTTC.

The V call is TRBV18, the J call TRBJ1-2; D is uncertain. V was shortened by 5 bases and J by 4 bases, with 11 bases between the two germline ends. This CDR3 has 13 residues. The germline gives CDR1 KGHSH, CDR2 LQKENI. CDR3 region: CASSSSEGYGYTF. The CDR3, as DNA: TGTGCCAGCTCATCCTCAGAGGGCTATGGCTACACCTTC.

This chain uses TRBV5-1 with TRBJ2-1; 8 nucleotides match TRBD2. The germline gives CDR1 SGHRS, CDR2 YFSETQ. This CDR3 is built from 14 residues. The junction had 8 bases not matched to a gene; V was cut back by 5 bases and J by 7 bases. The CDR3 nucleotides are TGCGCCAGCAGTGAGTTAGCGGGATCAAATGAGCAGTTCTTC. Its translation: CASSELAGSNEQFF.

This rearrangement joins TRBV30 to TRBJ2-2; D is unclear. Per germline, CDR1 GTSNPN and CDR2 SVGIG (reference sequence). The CDR3 covers 14 residues. Trimming shortened V by 5 bases and J by 0 bases, and 10 bases separated the two germline ends. The CDR3 sequence: CAWSRIANTGELFF. CDR3 DNA sequence: TGTGCCTGGTCTAGAATCGCGAACACCGGGGAGCTGTTTTTT.

This clone appeared many times. This chain joins TRBV2 and TRBJ1-4, with 9 bases lining up with TRBD1. The CDR3 is 14 residues long. Germline CDR1 SNHLY, CDR2 FYNNEI. The V gene end was trimmed by 3 bases and the J gene end by 6 bases; junction bases not matched to a gene: 2. The CDR3 nucleotides read TGTGCCAGCAGTGACCGGGACAGGGATGAAAAACTGTTTTTT. Amino acid sequence: CASSDRDRDEKLFF.

The chain couples TRBV5-4 to TRBJ2-1; D gene ambiguous. CDR1 and CDR2 from the germline V gene are SGHNT and YYREEE (reference sequence). The CDR3 totals 12 residues. V gave up 0 bases and J gave up 5 bases, with 3 bases separating them. The CDR3 DNA sequence: TGTGCCAGCAGCTTGGGGCACAATGAGCAGTTCTTC. As protein: CASSLGHNEQFF.

The chain carries TRBV21-1 and TRBJ2-6; whether TRBD1, the table's D call, matches the DNA was not checked. TRBV21-1 is reported as a pseudogene. The CDR3 spans 14 residues. CDR3 amino acids: CASSRDSGANVLTF. The CDR3 bases are TGTGCCAGCAGCAGGGACAGTGGGGCCAACGTCCTGACTTTC.

In this sample, this clone turned up many times. This chain links TRBV6-5 with TRBJ2-7; 11 positions match TRBD2. This CDR3 has 13 amino acids. V lost 5 bases to trimming and J lost 6 bases; unmatched junction nucleotides: 3. CDR1 is MNHEY, CDR2 SVGAGI, per germline. The CDR3, as DNA: TGTGCCAGCAGTCGGGGGACTAGCGGCGAGCAGTACTTC. It is translated as CASSRGTSGEQYF.

The chain couples TRBV28 to TRBJ2-3; the D is unclear. V lost 6 bases to trimming and J lost 1 base, with 11 bases between them. This CDR3 comprises 14 residues. Germline V gives CDR1 MDHEN, CDR2 SYDVKM. The CDR3 loop reads CASSAHFGTDTQYF. The CDR3 region has the DNA TGTGCCAGCAGCGCCCACTTTGGCACAGATACGCAGTATTTT.

This clone was observed a handful of times. CDR3 region: CSVGQVGNYEQYF. The CDR3 DNA follows: TGCAGCGTTGGGCAGGTGGGCAACTACGAGCAGTACTTC. This chain links TRBV29-1 with TRBJ2-7; no clear D. Trimming stripped 4 bases from V and 3 bases from J, with 13 bases between. This CDR3 comprises 13 residues. Germline-derived CDR1 and CDR2 are SQVTM and ANQGSEA.